This T cell receptor beta chain was documented in a study of blood T cell repertoires in COVID-19. Turning to the study itself: From the United States, Italy and Spain came samples of acute and convalescent COVID-19. Sample material is recorded as cDNA or gDNA derived from T cells, B-cell-depleted T cells, or PBMCs.

CDR3 length: 13 residues. Germline CDR1 is GTSNPN and CDR2 is SVGIG (reference sequence). Trimming left V 0 bases short and J 4 bases short, with 9 bases between. Authors' processing steps: Nucleated cell number was recorded as an estimate derived from reference gene primer amplification. Libraries were prepared by immunoSEQ multiplex PCR; TCRdb keeps only in-frame clonotypes and omits some of them. That table furnishes V, J and clone size, whereas the DNA furnished D and trimming. This sample has under 250,000 clones, with about 78% found just once. This clone was counted a single time. The gene calls are TRBV30 and TRBJ1-2; D is perhaps TRBD1 (6 bases). The sample taken for sequencing was peripheral blood. The TCR sequence derives from a woman in her seventies with acute or convalescent COVID-19. The chain's CDR3 is CAWSVQGRYGYTF. CDR3 in DNA: TGTGCCTGGAGTGTACAGGGCCGCTATGGCTACACCTTC.